A single sample gave rise to the 5 T cell receptor beta chains below, sequenced in a study of T-cell reconstitution after alpha-beta-depleted transplantation in children. The authors prepared the TCRbeta library with unique molecular identifiers. In TCRdb, the PCR reads were re-called with MiXCR into one record per CDR3 protein. The table has 200,000 or so distinct CDR3 sequences, roughly 8.3% seen once; the top ten hold about 40%. The sequenced sample was PBMCs, mostly from graft donor cells, obtained 360 days after TCRalphabeta/CD19-depleted stem cell transplant. The receptors originated from a male patient aged 2-9 years who had a stem cell transplant for acute myeloid leukemia, so the T cells may come from the graft donor.

The chain uses TRBV27 and TRBJ2-1; D not certain. CDR1 is MNHEY, CDR2 SMNVEV, per germline (reference sequence). V lost 3 bases to trimming and J lost 4 bases, with 10 bases between them. The CDR3 contains 14 residues. The DNA for the CDR3 is TGTGCCAGCAGTTTCCTCGGCAGATACAATGAGCAGTTCTTC. This translates into CASSFLGRYNEQFF.

This chain connects TRBV5-1 to TRBJ2-5; D is uncertain. Trimming shortened V by 4 bases and J by 1 base, and 8 bases separated the two germline ends. Germline values: CDR1 SGHRS, CDR2 YFSETQ. The CDR3 spans 13 residues. CDR3 bases: TGCGCCAGCAGCCCCCTCACCCAAGAGACCCAGTACTTC. Its translation is CASSPLTQETQYF.

Ten or more counts support this clonotype. The chain recombines TRBV24-1 with TRBJ1-1; unclear D gene. The germline CDR1 and CDR2 sequences are KGHDR and SFDVKD. This CDR3 has 18 amino acids. This CDR3 reads CGASDLGLERQSNTEAFF. Written as DNA, the CDR3 is TGTGGGGCCAGTGATTTAGGTTTAGAACGACAAAGCAACACTGAAGCTTTCTTT.

This clonotype was found a few times. The chain has TRBV4-1 and TRBJ2-7, with a tentative D call TRBD2 (6 bases). This CDR3 is 15 amino acids long. V lost 1 base to trimming and J lost 2 bases, with 12 bases between them. Germline V gives CDR1 MGHRA, CDR2 YSYEKL. CDR3: CASSQGPEGPYEQYF. CDR3 DNA: TGCGCCAGCAGCCAAGGTCCGGAGGGCCCCTACGAGCAGTACTTC.

The table lists this clonotype with many counts. The chain couples TRBV7-2 to TRBJ1-6; no clear D gene. The CDR3 loop spans 15 amino acids. Per the germline V gene, CDR1 is SGHTA and CDR2 is FQGNSA. V lost 5 bases and J 3 bases, leaving 11 bases between the germline ends. Here the CDR3 reads CASSPAGSYNSPLHF. DNA for the CDR3: TGTGCCAGCAGCCCGGCCGGGAGCTATAATTCACCCCTCCACTTT.